This T cell receptor beta chain is drawn from a study of cytomegalovirus exposure and HLA in healthy donors. Study results and limitations: A missense DCLRE1C variant was associated with V- and J-gene trimming of TCR beta chains in a later analysis, and an independent cohort replicated the association.

Both 60 Vbeta primers and 13 Jbeta primers went into the PCR. The repertoire was sequenced with immunoSEQ multiplex PCR; TCRdb's copy has only in-frame clones and lacks some. The sample includes about 150,000 clones, 70% to 90% seen only once; the top ten take about 2.3%. As to this clone: Its antigen is unknown.

Germline assignment: CDR1 MDHEN and CDR2 SYDVKM. The CDR3 is made up of 18 amino acids. Deletions cut 3 bases from V and 2 bases from J, with 22 bases between. The sequence derives from a woman aged 18-30 years in good health and CMV-seronegative. Sequencing input: PBMCs. This chain links TRBV28 with TRBJ1-1; a possible D gene is TRBD1 (5 bases). CDR3: CASSFGRHRRQINTEAFF. CDR3 nucleotides: TGTGCCAGCAGTTTCGGGCGGCACCGAAGACAGATCAACACTGAAGCTTTCTTT.